This TCR beta chain was obtained from a study of blood T cells in healthy people across ages. The second PCR ran roughly 6 to 11 cycles with a sample-barcoded 5' primer and J-beta primers. One entry per CDR3 protein, called by TCRdb with MiXCR from the 5' RACE reads. The sample lists roughly 1,700,000 distinct CDR3 sequences, approximately 30% occurring once. This clonotype has more than one count but fewer than ten. Sequences were obtained from blood. The clonotype comes from a woman in her 30s in good health.

The CDR3 loop is CASRGQGAGSYEQYF. The DNA of the CDR3 is TGTGCCAGCAGGGGACAGGGGGCTGGCTCCTACGAGCAGTACTTC. The chain recombines TRBV2 with TRBJ2-7; 12 nucleotides agree with TRBD1. With 6 bases clipped from V and 0 bases from J, the junction kept 3 bases outside the gene matches. This CDR3 has 15 residues. In germline, CDR1 is SNHLY, CDR2 FYNNEI.